This record covers a single TCR beta chain. The data derive from a study of blood T cell repertoires in COVID-19. Study as a whole: T cells, B-cell-depleted T cells, or PBMCs provided the cDNA or gDNA that served as material.

The CDR3 runs to 15 residues. V shed 4 bases and J 6 bases; nucleotides not matched to a gene: 7. Germline CDR1 reads LGHDT; CDR2 reads YNNKEL (reference sequence). Per the authors' pipeline: The authors estimated nucleated cell counts from reference gene primer amplification. Clones were sequenced by immunoSEQ multiplex PCR, and TCRdb holds only the in-frame ones, with some missing. That table gives V, J and clone size, and the DNA gave D and trimming. The sample consists of fewer than 300,000 clones, around nine tenths of them appearing once. All enrollees were roughly 18 to 95 years old and from roughly 26 US areas. Cohort 3 donors counted as recovered after two negative PCRs, clearance, or resolved symptoms.

Specimen: PBMCs or T cells enriched from blood (not recorded which). J is TRBJ1-5 and V is TRBV3-1 (or the pseudogene TRBV3-2); 9 positions agree with TRBD1. The receptor's source is a man aged 40-50 years who had recovered from COVID-19. As DNA, the CDR3 is TGTGCCAGCAGCCGACACAGGGGGCCTGGTCAGCCCCAGCATTTT. This gives the protein CASSRHRGPGQPQHF.